Listed here are 18 T cell receptor beta chains from one sample, sequenced in a study of blood T cells in healthy people across ages. With a J-beta primer mix and a sample-barcoded 5' primer, a second PCR ran roughly 6 to 11 cycles. TCRdb used MiXCR to reprocess the 5' RACE reads, holding one entry per CDR3 protein. The repertoire includes roughly 1.9 million distinct CDR3 sequences, roughly 43% of them detected once, and roughly 23% sits in the top ten. The sample was blood. The receptors come from a human donor in good health.

This clonotype was counted a few times. The chain uses TRBV6-2 or TRBV6-3 and TRBJ2-7, with unresolved D. The V and J ends lost 11 bases and 6 bases respectively, with 17 bases between them. The germline V gene encodes CDR1 MNHEY and CDR2 SVGEGT. The CDR3 spans 12 residues. CDR3 nucleotides: TGTGCCGGCTGCAAAAGGGATCGCGAGCAGTACTTC. It codes for CAGCKRDREQYF.

The V call is TRBV6-2 or TRBV6-3, the J call TRBJ2-7; D not resolved. The length of the CDR3 is 13 residues. Germline V gene data show CDR1 as MNHEY and CDR2 as SVGEGT. V was clipped by 2 bases and J by 9 bases, with 14 bases between them. CDR3 region: CASSYRVPSWQYF. The DNA of the CDR3 is TGTGCCAGCAGTTACAGGGTGCCGTCGTGGCAGTACTTC.

This clonotype occurred a few times. The chain has TRBV28 and TRBJ2-7; 8 bases are shared with TRBD1. With 8 bases clipped from V and 2 bases from J, the junction kept 8 bases outside the gene matches. Germline CDR1 and CDR2: MDHEN and SYDVKM. This CDR3 is 14 amino acids long. The CDR3 DNA is TGTGCCAGCGGTGCCAGGGGGCCAACCTACGAGCAGTACTTC. Encoded protein: CASGARGPTYEQYF.

The chain recombines TRBV27 with TRBJ2-7; no firm D call. The J call could be wrong; TRBJ2-5 is a better fit for the DNA end. Germline V lookup: CDR1 MNHEY, CDR2 SMNVEV (reference sequence). The CDR3 is 18 amino acids. The CDR3 region has the DNA TGTGCCAGCAGTTTAAGTTTTACGTGGATGGCCTCTCAAGAGACCCAGTACTTC. Protein sequence: CASSLSFTWMASQETQYF.

The rearrangement joins TRBV29-1 to TRBJ2-4; maybe TRBD1 (6 bases). The germline gives CDR1 SQVTM, CDR2 ANQGSEA. There are 13 residues in the CDR3. V dropped 7 bases and J dropped 4 bases, with 14 bases sitting between them. CDR3 residues: CSEPGQGKNIQYF. DNA of the CDR3: TGCAGCGAGCCGGGCCAGGGGAAAAACATTCAGTACTTC.

This clonotype was seen a handful of times. The CDR3 bases are TGCGCCAGCAGCCAAGTAAACGGGGAGAATCAGCCCCAGCATTTT. Translated, it gives CASSQVNGENQPQHF. The rearrangement links TRBV4-1 to TRBJ1-5; D not certain. Germline lookup yields CDR1 MGHRA and CDR2 YSYEKL. V gave up 1 base and J gave up 4 bases, with 11 bases separating them. The length of the CDR3 is 15 residues.

The CDR3 region is CASSESTGNGNTIYF. The CDR3 bases are TGTGCCAGCAGCGAATCGACAGGGAACGGAAACACCATATATTTT. V usage is TRBV7-2 and J usage is TRBJ1-3; 7 bases line up with TRBD1. V was pared by 5 bases and J by 4 bases, with 8 bases of the junction left unmatched. The CDR3 sequence is 15 residues long. Germline values: CDR1 SGHTA, CDR2 FQGNSA.

The chain has TRBV20-1 and TRBJ2-1; 10 nucleotides match TRBD1. CDR1 is DFQATT, CDR2 SNEGSKA, per germline (reference sequence). Trimming at V came to 3 bases and at J to 5 bases, leaving 4 bases not matched to a gene. The CDR3 has 14 residues. The CDR3 nucleotides read TGCAGTGCTAGGGGACAGGGGTGGCACAATGAGCAGTTCTTC. Translated: CSARGQGWHNEQFF.

This clonotype was seen only a few times. The chain combines TRBV19 with TRBJ2-7, with D perhaps matching TRBD2 (6 bases). This CDR3 has 13 residues. Trimming left V 3 bases short and J 6 bases short, with 12 bases between. Germline values: CDR1 LNHDA, CDR2 SQIVND (reference sequence). The CDR3 region has the DNA TGTGCCAGTAGTATTTCGGCGGGGAGCGAGCAGTACTTC. Translating it yields CASSISAGSEQYF.

This clonotype was seen a handful of times. The CDR3 DNA sequence: TGCAGTGCTAGAGCCCAGGGGATCATGGAGACCCAGTACTTC. Translating it yields CSARAQGIMETQYF. The chain joins TRBV20-1 to TRBJ2-5, with a tentative D call TRBD1 (6 bases). V lost 1 base, J lost 5 bases, and 14 bases lay in between. The germline gives CDR1 DFQATT, CDR2 SNEGSKA (reference sequence). CDR3 length equals 14 residues.

The gene calls are TRBV9 and TRBJ2-1; the D is unclear. CDR3 size: 15 residues. CDR1 and CDR2 (germline): SGDLS, YYNGEE. Trimming removed 0 bases at V and 0 bases at J, with 7 bases between. The CDR3 sequence: CASSVVSSSYNEQFF. DNA of the CDR3: TGTGCCAGCAGCGTAGTCAGTTCCTCCTACAATGAGCAGTTCTTC.

In this sample, this clonotype turned up a few times. The chain links TRBV25-1 to TRBJ2-7, with D possibly TRBD1 on 6 matching bases. Trimming removed 8 bases from V and 3 bases from J, with 17 bases in between. CDR1 MGHDK and CDR2 SYGVNS come from the germline V gene. The CDR3 has 14 residues. The CDR3 loop is CASQPPNRVYEQYF. As DNA, the CDR3 is TGTGCCAGCCAACCCCCCAACAGGGTCTACGAGCAGTACTTC.

In this sample, this clonotype turned up once. DNA for the CDR3: TGTGCCCGCAATTCTAATTTGGGACTAGCGGGGGCGGAGTTCTTC. It encodes CARNSNLGLAGAEFF. This rearrangement joins TRBV6-2 or TRBV6-3 to TRBJ2-1; 14 nucleotides agree with TRBD2. CDR3 size: 15 residues. After removal of 11 bases from V and 14 bases from J, the junction contained 17 bases not matched to a gene. CDR1 and CDR2 from the germline V gene are MNHEY and SVGEGT.

A remark on this clonotype: Mismatch with germline at one junction end may stem from a read error. The CDR3 DNA reads as TGTGCCAGCAGACCGAAAGGGGCAACCAATGAAAAACTGTTTTTT. Its protein product is CASRPKGATNEKLFF. The chain employs TRBV11-2 and TRBJ1-4; a weak D match, TRBD1 (5 bases). Germline loops: CDR1 SGHAT, CDR2 FQNNGV. CDR3 length: 15 amino acids.

This chain joins TRBV6-5 and TRBJ1-4; 7 nucleotides agree with TRBD1. The V and J ends lost 0 bases and 5 bases, in that order; junction bases with no gene match: 3. CDR3 length equals 15 residues. CDR1 and CDR2 (germline): MNHEY, SVGAGI. The chain's CDR3 is CASSYSGTDNEKLFF. The CDR3 DNA is TGTGCCAGCAGTTACTCCGGGACAGACAATGAAAAACTGTTTTTT.

The chain is built from TRBV3-1 and TRBJ2-5; D may match TRBD1 or TRBD2 (5 bases each). The CDR3 runs to 17 residues. Germline CDR1 and CDR2: LGHDT and YNNKEL (reference sequence). The V and J ends lost 4 bases and 5 bases respectively, with 23 bases between them. The CDR3 reads CASSPMGVVHEWETQYF. DNA for the CDR3: TGTGCCAGCAGCCCCATGGGGGTTGTACACGAGTGGGAGACCCAGTACTTC.

This clonotype was picked up one time. V gene TRBV7-9 combines with J gene TRBJ1-2; no clear D gene. CDR1 is SEHNR, CDR2 FQNEAQ, per germline (reference sequence). The CDR3 consists of 14 residues. Trimming stripped 10 bases from V and 1 base from J, with 16 bases between. DNA for the CDR3: TGTGCCACTACACCGACGAACCATAACTATGGCTACACCTTC. Translated, it gives CATTPTNHNYGYTF.

The chain joins TRBV7-9 to TRBJ1-4; possibly TRBD1 for D (6 bases). The length of the CDR3 is 18 residues. Germline V gene data show CDR1 as SEHNR and CDR2 as FQNEAQ (reference sequence). V lost 5 bases to trimming and J lost 0 bases, with 19 bases between them. In nucleotides, the CDR3 is TGTGCCAGCAGCCCAAATTTGCAGGGGTATGCAACTAATGAAAAACTGTTTTTT. This gives the protein CASSPNLQGYATNEKLFF. The full variable domain, with the rest looked up from reference TRBV7-9 and TRBJ1-4, is DTGVSQNPRHKITKRGQNVTFRCDPISEHNRLYWYRQTLGQGPEFLTYFQNEAQLEKSRLLSDRFSAERPKGSFSTLEIQRTEQGDSAMYLCASSPNLQGYATNEKLFFGSGTQLSVL.